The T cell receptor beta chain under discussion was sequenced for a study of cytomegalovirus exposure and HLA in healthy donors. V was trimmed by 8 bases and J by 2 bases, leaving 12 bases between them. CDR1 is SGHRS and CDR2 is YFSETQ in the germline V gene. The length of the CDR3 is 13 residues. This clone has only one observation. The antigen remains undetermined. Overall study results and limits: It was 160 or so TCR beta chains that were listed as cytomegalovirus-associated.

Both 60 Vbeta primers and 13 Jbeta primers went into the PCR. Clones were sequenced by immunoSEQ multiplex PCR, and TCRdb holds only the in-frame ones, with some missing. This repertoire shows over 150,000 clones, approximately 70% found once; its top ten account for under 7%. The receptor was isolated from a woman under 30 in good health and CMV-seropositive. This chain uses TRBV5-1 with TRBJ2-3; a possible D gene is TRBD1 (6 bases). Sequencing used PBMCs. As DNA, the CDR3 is TGCGCCAGTTACAGGGCGACCACAGATACGCAGTATTTT. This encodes CASYRATTDTQYF.